The TCR beta chain described here comes from a study of cytomegalovirus exposure and HLA in healthy donors. Study conclusions and caveats: The productive fraction for most TCR beta V segments was about 87% or about 30% in an earlier analysis. Researchers reported in a later analysis that a missense DCLRE1C variant was tied to TCR beta V- and J-gene trimming. The authors listed approximately 160 TCR beta chains as cytomegalovirus-associated. There were several of the most significant clusters that appeared linked to common viral pathogens in a later analysis.

With 60 Vbeta and 13 Jbeta primers, the PCR was carried out. Generated by immunoSEQ multiplex PCR, the TCRdb table keeps only in-frame clones and is missing some. The table has some 120,000 clones, roughly 70% seen once. Worth noting for this clone: Its antigen is still unknown.

CDR3 length: 12 residues. Trimming took 7 bases from V and 4 from J, leaving 10 bases between them. Looked up from germline, CDR1 is MNHNY and CDR2 is SVGAGI (reference sequence). The chain joins TRBV6-6 to TRBJ1-1; D remains unclear. The sequencing input was PBMCs. The sequence was obtained from a man in his forties in good health and CMV-seropositive. The CDR3 sequence: CASIWAGTEAFF. The DNA for the CDR3 is TGTGCCAGCATATGGGCTGGCACTGAAGCTTTCTTT.